Listed below are T cell receptor beta chains from one sample, sequenced in a study of T cell responses to AZD1222 COVID-19 vaccine. Measured with immunoSEQ multiplex PCR; TCRdb has only the in-frame clones, and not every one. In the table there are around 150,000 clones, roughly 87% of which are singletons. The material sequenced was peripheral blood, taken 28 days after the second AZD1222 dose. The origin of the receptors is an adult who received the AZD1222 COVID-19 vaccine. Both conserved end residues are part of each CDR3. Fields, in order: V gene, D gene, clone size, J gene, CDR3 DNA, CDR3 protein. D genes are given only for firm matches. Clone size, where shown, is once, few, many, or a class for clones that have expanded.

TRBV3-1/TRBV3-2	-	-	TRBJ2-2	TGTGCCAGCAGCTATCAAACAGGGTACACCGGGGAGCTGTTTTTT	CASSYQTGYTGELFF
TRBV28	TRBD1	few	TRBJ1-5	TGTGCCAGCAGTACTATCTGGGACAGGGGGTCTCTCAATCAGCCCCAGCATTTT	CASSTIWDRGSLNQPQHF
TRBV27	-	once	TRBJ1-5	TGTGCCAGCAGTTTAAGACGTGGCAGCAATCAGCCCCAGCATTTT	CASSLRRGSNQPQHF
TRBV6-5	-	-	TRBJ2-7	TGTGCCAGCAGTATCCAGGGGTACGAGCAGTACTTC	CASSIQGYEQYF
TRBV6-5	-	once	TRBJ1-3	TGTGCCAGCAGTCTGGACTATTCTGGAAACACCATATATTTT	CASSLDYSGNTIYF
TRBV5-4	-	-	TRBJ1-2	TGTGCCAGCAGCTTGGACGGGCAGCATTATGGCTACACCTTC	CASSLDGQHYGYTF
TRBV18	-	-	TRBJ1-5	TGTGCCAGCTCACCACTTGGTCAGGGTACACCGAATCAGCCCCAGCATTTT	CASSPLGQGTPNQPQHF
TRBV6-5	-	-	TRBJ2-7	TGTGCCAGCAAGACTATTACCTACGAGCAGTACTTC	CASKTITYEQYF
TRBV7-8	-	-	TRBJ2-3	TGTGCCAGCAGTCCACAGGGACCCACAGATACGCAGTATTTT	CASSPQGPTDTQYF
TRBV7-2	-	-	TRBJ1-6	TGTGCCGAGGTCGAGCAGGGTACCTCACCCCTCCACTTT	CAEVEQGTSPLHF
TRBV6-4	-	-	TRBJ1-2	TGTGCCAGACCGAAGCAGGGAAAGGGCTACACCTTC	CARPKQGKGYTF
TRBV28	TRBD2	-	TRBJ2-1	TGTGCCAGCAGTCAGCCCGGGACTAGCGGGGGGGCCGGCGAGCAGTTCTTC	CASSQPGTSGGAGEQFF
TRBV6-5	-	-	TRBJ1-5	TGTGCCAGCAGCGATAATCAGCCCCAGCATTTT	CASSDNQPQHF
TRBV6-6	TRBD2	-	TRBJ2-7	TGTGCCAGCAGTCCGCGGACTAGCGGGAGAAGTTCCTACGAGCAGTACTTC	CASSPRTSGRSSYEQYF
TRBV4-2	-	-	TRBJ2-3	TGTGCCAGCAGCCAAGATTTGAGTAGGTGGGATACGCAGTATTTT	CASSQDLSRWDTQYF
TRBV4-2	-	once	TRBJ1-6	TGTGCCAGCAGCCAAGAGGGGATAGGGGGGCAGGCGAGGAACTCACCCCTCCACTTT	CASSQEGIGGQARNSPLHF
TRBV6-6	TRBD1	-	TRBJ1-3	TGTGCCAGCACCGACAGGGGCCCGGTCTCTGGAAACACCATATATTTT	CASTDRGPVSGNTIYF
TRBV29-1	-	-	TRBJ1-1	TGCAGCGCCCCGGGCGGAACAGTGAACACTGAAGCTTTCTTT	CSAPGGTVNTEAFF
TRBV6-2/TRBV6-3	TRBD2	-	TRBJ2-1	TGTGCCAGCAGCAACTTCCGGACTAGCGGGATGATGCGGGTCAATGAGCAGTTCTTC	CASSNFRTSGMMRVNEQFF
TRBV19	TRBD1	-	TRBJ2-2	TGTGCCAGCACCTACAGGGGTGCGAACACCGGGGAGCTGTTTTTT	CASTYRGANTGELFF
TRBV5-4	TRBD2	-	TRBJ2-2	TGTGCCAGCAGCAGCGGACTAGGGTATACCGGGGAGCTGTTTTTT	CASSSGLGYTGELFF
TRBV18	TRBD1	-	TRBJ2-3	TGTGCCAGCTCAAAAACCTCGACAGGGGGGTCAGATACGCAGTATTTT	CASSKTSTGGSDTQYF
TRBV10-3	TRBD2	-	TRBJ2-3	TGTGCCATCAGTGAGTCACAGACTAGCGGGACCACAGATACGCAGTATTTT	CAISESQTSGTTDTQYF
TRBV10-3	-	-	TRBJ2-1	TGTGCCACCGAGGGACCCAACCGATCCAATGAGCAGTTCTTC	CATEGPNRSNEQFF
TRBV10-3	-	-	TRBJ2-2	TGTGCCATCAGTGGGGGGGCATCAGTTTCTTCCGGGGAGCTGTTTTTT	CAISGGASVSSGELFF
TRBV6-5	TRBD1	-	TRBJ1-3	TGTGCCAGTATGACAGGGGACGGAAACACCATATATTTT	CASMTGDGNTIYF
TRBV5-1	TRBD1	few	TRBJ2-5	TGCGCCAGCAGCTTGGAGGACAGGGCTTGGGAGACCCAGTACTTC	CASSLEDRAWETQYF
TRBV6-1	TRBD1	-	TRBJ1-5	TGTGCCAGCAGTGAAGTGACAGGGAGAAATCAGCCCCAGCATTTT	CASSEVTGRNQPQHF
TRBV10-3	-	-	TRBJ1-2	TGTGCCATCAGTGAGGGGCAGGGGTTAAACTATGGCTACACCTTC	CAISEGQGLNYGYTF
TRBV2	TRBD2	-	TRBJ2-3	TGTGCCGGAAGGGGACTAGCGGAAACAGATACGCAGTATTTT	CAGRGLAETDTQYF
TRBV28	-	-	TRBJ2-7	TGTGCCAGCAGTTCCCCTCTCTACGGCGAGCAGTACTTC	CASSSPLYGEQYF
TRBV10-3	TRBD1	-	TRBJ1-4	TGTGCCGCCTCCGGGACAGGGAATGAAAAACTGTTTTTT	CAASGTGNEKLFF
TRBV6-5	-	once	TRBJ2-1	TGTGCCAGCAGGCGGTACAGGGTCGACAATGAGCAGTTCTTC	CASRRYRVDNEQFF
TRBV10-3	-	-	TRBJ1-6	TGTGCCATCAGTGAGGGACAGAGCTCCTATAATTCACCCCTCCACTTT	CAISEGQSSYNSPLHF
TRBV12-5	-	-	TRBJ1-1	TGTGCTAGTGGTTTGAAGGTGAACACTGAAGCTTTCTTT	CASGLKVNTEAFF
TRBV3-1/TRBV3-2	TRBD1	-	TRBJ1-4	TGTGCCAGCAGCTCACGTCCTAGGGACAGGGCAACTAATGAAAAACTGTTTTTT	CASSSRPRDRATNEKLFF
TRBV5-1	TRBD1	-	TRBJ1-4	TGCGCCAGCAGCGATACCGACAGGGGGCTACGTAATGAAAAACTGTTTTTT	CASSDTDRGLRNEKLFF
TRBV5-1	-	-	TRBJ1-4	TGCGCCAGCAGCTTGGGCAGGGCCTATAATGAAAAACTGTTTTTT	CASSLGRAYNEKLFF
TRBV6-5	TRBD2	once	TRBJ2-7	TGTGCCGTAAAAGCTAGCGGGAGCTACGAGCAGTACTTC	CAVKASGSYEQYF
TRBV24-1	-	-	TRBJ1-2	TGTGCCACTAGCGGGGACAATAACTATGGCTACACCTTC	CATSGDNNYGYTF
TRBV5-1	TRBD2	-	TRBJ2-3	TGCGCCAGCAGCTCGGGACCAGCGGGGCTTGGAGATACGCAGTATTTT	CASSSGPAGLGDTQYF
TRBV4-2	-	-	TRBJ2-7	TGTGCCAGCAGCCAAGATCTCGGCAGGTCTCGGCAGTACTTC	CASSQDLGRSRQYF
TRBV30	-	-	TRBJ1-3	TGTGCCTGGAGTGTCCTACAGGGACTCTCTGGAAACACCATATATTTT	CAWSVLQGLSGNTIYF
TRBV19	-	-	TRBJ1-4	TGTGCCAGTAGTATAGGCCAGGGTGCGGAAAAACTGTTTTTT	CASSIGQGAEKLFF
TRBV6-5	-	-	TRBJ2-7	TGTGCCAGCAGTTACGGGCAGGGAGGCTCCAGTTACGAGCAGTACTTC	CASSYGQGGSSYEQYF
TRBV7-6	-	-	TRBJ2-3	TGTGCCAGCAGCCCGAACCTTGCAGATACGCAGTATTTT	CASSPNLADTQYF
TRBV18	TRBD2	-	TRBJ2-3	TGTGCCAGCTCACCAAATGTGGGCGGGAGTCGAGGAACAGATACGCAGTATTTT	CASSPNVGGSRGTDTQYF
TRBV28	TRBD1	-	TRBJ1-2	TGTGCCAGCAGTTTATCGGGGGGACAGGTCGTAGACTATGGCTACACCTTC	CASSLSGGQVVDYGYTF
TRBV12-3/TRBV12-4	-	-	TRBJ1-3	TGTGCCAGCAGTTTCGACAGCCGTTTATATTTT	CASSFDSRLYF
TRBV5-1	-	-	TRBJ1-5	TGCGCCAGCAGCTTGGAGGGCATAAGTCAGCCCCAGCATTTT	CASSLEGISQPQHF
TRBV5-1	-	-	TRBJ1-2	TGCGCCAGCAGCTTGGCAGGGAAAGACTATGGCTACACCTTC	CASSLAGKDYGYTF